This T cell receptor (beta chain) originates from a study of blood T cell repertoires in COVID-19. Germline CDR1 is LGHNA and CDR2 is YNFKEQ. V was clipped by 0 bases and J by 0 bases, with 15 bases between them. The CDR3 consists of 17 residues. Study processing details: Quantification of nucleated cells was approximated via reference gene primer amplification. The repertoire was sequenced with immunoSEQ multiplex PCR; TCRdb's copy has only in-frame clones and lacks some. The V and J calls and the clone size are those of that table, but D and trimming were determined from the DNA. This repertoire shows 100,000 to 150,000 clones, roughly 87% found once; its top ten account for 25% to 30%.

The chain combines TRBV4-2 with TRBJ2-7, with D hard to call. Sample: peripheral blood. This TCR came from a woman older than 75 with acute or convalescent COVID-19. The CDR3 nucleotides are TGTGCCAGCAGCCAAGAGAGCCTAGTCATCGGCTCCTACGAGCAGTACTTC. Its translation is CASSQESLVIGSYEQYF.